This TCR beta chain was observed in a study of shared clonotypes between healthy human individuals (dated by TCRdb to about 2020). As for the study more broadly: The cohort included a few men and a couple of women between 18 and 49 years of age. For each donor, CD4 naive and CD4 memory were each run on three plates, CD8 naive on two plates, and CD8 memory on one plate. To estimate repertoire size and how much clonotypes are shared between individuals, the study performed deep sequencing of blood TCR repertoires from about 5 healthy adults. To increase sequencing depth and limit assay-specific biases, TCR repertoire library preparation and sequencing were carried out by different laboratories using diverse techniques. Each donor's leukapheresis produced roughly between roughly 0.9 and 9 billion PBMCs.

Using the deep immunoSEQ assay, multiplex PCR amplified TCR CDR3 regions from genomic DNA. Genomic DNA extracted from each cell subset was distributed evenly over all wells of several immunoSEQ 96-well plates, and each plate served as one replicate. For sorted subsets, each replicate PCR was loaded with around 200 ng genomic DNA, equivalent to roughly 30,000 T cell genomes. Purified libraries were measured with a Qubit 3.0 fluorometer, size-checked on a Bioanalyzer 2100, and measured again with the KAPA Library Quantification kit. Every immunoSEQ 96-well plate was sequenced on a separate single-read 150-cycle Illumina NextSeq 550 flow cell. The authors processed their data as follows. The immunoSEQ output contained only junctional sequences without quality scores, so filtering could not match that applied to full-length reads. To assign V/J genes and CDR3, sequences were annotated against IMGT germline references using PyIR, a Python wrapper for IgBLAST v1.9. Reads with weak V/J assignments (E-value above 1e-6), missing CDR3, stop codons, out-of-frame junctions, or ambiguous translated residues were removed. V3J clonotypes were defined as sequences sharing the same inferred V gene, J gene, and CDR3 amino acid sequence. The percentage overlap between two repertoires was calculated by dividing the number of shared unique clonotypes by the size of the smaller repertoire. Richness of each repertoire was evaluated using RTK rarefaction, the Chao1 estimator, and Recon v2.1 estimates of unobserved clonotypes. Generation probabilities were computed with OLGA for all TCRbeta clonotypes obtained by the gDNA method from several donors. Not all clones reach the TCRdb copy of this immuneACCESS table, which keeps in-frame sequences only. Checked studies attribute under half of the gap to unresolved V genes and leave the rest unexplained. Clone size and V and J calls were adopted from that table, with D and trimming inferred from the DNA. For this sample the table gives roughly 700,000 clones, of which about 92% were detected only once. The ten largest clones represent about a third of the sample.

Healthy HIV-negative adults with no recently reported acute infections or vaccinations were included as donors. Every donor was a Caucasian adult residing in Nashville, Tennessee, USA. CD8 memory samples combined magnetically selected CD45RO+ cells with CCR7-negative CD45RA+ effector memory (TemRA) cells. Blood was obtained by leukapheresis, after which PBMCs were separated by Ficoll-Histopaque density gradient centrifugation and cryopreserved in liquid nitrogen vapor phase. Purity and quantity of every magnetically sorted T cell population were checked by analytical flow cytometry. Genomic DNA was isolated from every sorted fraction and measured by UV absorbance on a Nanodrop 2000c. Turning to this clone: Its antigen is still unknown. Base qualities are not provided; no much larger clone lies one nucleotide away. This sample includes further DNA sequences coding for the same CDR3.

V is pared back by 0 bases and J by 0 bases, with 9 bases lying between the germline termini. Sequences MNHEY (CDR1) and SVGAGI (CDR2) are obtained from the germline V gene. The cysteine opens and the phenylalanine closes a CDR3 of 15 amino acids. Only the CDR3 portion is preserved as DNA: 45 bases, with reading frame beginning at the first base. Paper-wide results and their limitations: Sampling was restricted to blood, and TCR repertoires in tissue are likely to differ from TCR repertoires in blood. Because the study included only a small number of donors, the genetic and exposure-history diversity represented was limited. Compared with non-shared clonotypes, clonotypes shared by all four sorted-subset donors had higher generation probabilities. Based on pairwise subsampling, the degree of clonotype sharing among donors was expected to be affected by sequencing depth. Across a few donors, around 5.4% of naive CD4, approximately 3.6% of naive CD8, 2% to 2.5% of memory CD4, and approximately 0.4% of memory CD8 clonotypes were shared. Naive subsets generally had larger estimated clonotype richness than memory subsets did. Incomplete sequencing was indicated by rarefaction of sorted-subset datasets, despite the large sequencing depth.

The TCR comes from a young man in good health. Some clones in this sample may be carry-over from other donors' samples. The sequenced sample was memory CD8+ T cells from PBMCs. The sample's cell subset or site label, decoded: CD45RO+ cells pooled with CCR7-negative TemRA cells. Recombination joined TRBV6-5 with TRBJ2-7; TRBD2 is a weak D gene call, 5 bases matching. This receptor has the CDR3 CASSYSRGSSYEQYF. The DNA sequence is given as TGTGCCAGCAGTTACTCGAGAGGGAGCTCCTACGAGCAGTACTTC.